The present T cell receptor (beta chain) was sequenced within a study of T cell changes during pregnancy in multiple sclerosis. Sequencing was performed with immunoSEQ multiplex PCR; in TCRdb, only in-frame clones are kept and a portion is missing. The data contain around 110,000 clones, approximately 90% of them seen just once; the ten biggest clones take up about 1.5%. This CDR3 is 15 amino acids long. Between the trimmed V and J ends, which lost 0 bases and 7 bases, there was a span of 15 bases. From germline, CDR1 is LNHNV and CDR2 YYDKDF (reference sequence). Specimen: peripheral blood, collected in the third trimester of pregnancy. This sequence originates from a female donor with multiple sclerosis, enrolled in a pregnancy study. The chain recombines TRBV15 with TRBJ1-2; no clear D. As DNA, the CDR3 is TGTGCCACCAGCAGAGATATTGGGGAGGCTTTTGGCTACACCTTC. It specifies CATSRDIGEAFGYTF. The whole variable domain, remainder taken from reference TRBV15 and TRBJ1-2, is DAMVIQNPRYQVTQFGKPVTLSCSQTLNHNVMYWYQQKSSQAPKLLFHYYDKDFNNEADTPDNFQSRRPNTSFCFLDIRSPGLGDTAMYLCATSRDIGEAFGYTFGSGTRLTVV.